The TCR beta chain under discussion was sequenced for a study of a mutant IDH1 vaccine in newly diagnosed glioma. A remark on this clone: Its antigen is still unknown.

The CDR3 consists of 12 residues. Trimming shortened V by 2 bases and J by 6 bases, and 8 bases separated the two germline ends. Germline V CDR1 and CDR2: MNHEY, SVGAGI. The sample's time point: week 35, safety follow-up. Vaccination comprised doses that each held 300 ug of mutant IDH1 20-mer peptide, plus topical imiquimod. The repertoire was sequenced with immunoSEQ multiplex PCR; TCRdb's copy has only in-frame clones and lacks some. Counted here are approximately 60,000 clones, roughly 68% occurring once; the ten biggest clones make up roughly 5%. This clonotype originated in a man in his fifties or sixties with glioma. Sequencing was performed on PBMCs, taken from a glioma patient whose treatment included an IDH1 peptide vaccine. V and J are TRBV6-5 and TRBJ2-7, with a possible D match to TRBD2 (6 bases). The CDR3 DNA sequence: TGTGCCAGCAGTTACCTCGGGGGCGAGCAGTACTTC. It codes for CASSYLGGEQYF.